The 9 T cell receptor beta chains given below trace back to one sample, sequenced in a study of blood T cells in healthy people across ages. It was with a sample-barcoded 5' primer and a J-beta primer mix that a second PCR of roughly 6 to 12 cycles was run. TCRdb called the 5' RACE reads again in MiXCR, with one record for every CDR3 protein. The table has some 800,000 distinct CDR3 sequences, roughly 25% seen once. These records were also assigned to another study, of T cells of mothers and their children.

Sequencing was done on a sample of blood. These receptors originate from a boy between 10 and 17 years old in good health.

The chain carries TRBV29-1 and TRBJ2-3; the D is unclear. Trimming took 3 bases from V and 9 from J, leaving 10 bases between them. The CDR3 runs 11 residues. The germline V gene has CDR1 SQVTM and CDR2 ANQGSEA. CDR3 sequence (DNA): TGCAGCGTTGAGCGCGGACCAACGCAGTATTTT. This translates into CSVERGPTQYF.

V is TRBV4-3 and J is TRBJ2-6; possibly TRBD1 for D (6 bases). The CDR3 runs 16 residues. Germline V gene sequence: CDR1 LGHNA, CDR2 YSLEER. The V and J ends lost 0 bases and 0 bases respectively, with 6 bases between them. The CDR3 reads CASSQEGHSGANVLTF. CDR3 nucleotides: TGCGCCAGCAGCCAAGAGGGACACTCTGGGGCCAACGTCCTGACTTTC.

This clonotype was observed at least ten times. This chain connects TRBV7-3 to TRBJ2-3; D gene uncertain. This CDR3 has 13 amino acids. V was pared by 6 bases and J by 3 bases, with 10 bases between. CDR1 and CDR2 (germline): SGHTA, FQGTGA. The CDR3 DNA reads as TGTGCCAGCAGTTCTTCTAGGACAGATACGCAGTATTTT. It codes for CASSSSRTDTQYF. The full variable domain, its missing parts supplied by reference TRBV7-3 and TRBJ2-3, is GAGVSQTPSNKVTEKGKYVELRCDPISGHTALYWYRQSLGQGPEFLIYFQGTGAADDSGLPNDRFFAVRPEGSVSTLKIQRTERGDSAVYLCASSSSRTDTQYFGPGTRLTVL.

The chain links TRBV5-1 to TRBJ2-1; TRBD1 matches 8 bases. The J call may be faulty, since TRBJ2-5 better matches the DNA end. CDR3 length equals 15 residues. The germline V gene has CDR1 SGHRS and CDR2 YFSETQ. CDR3 amino acids: CASSPIGQGTETQYF. DNA for the CDR3: TGCGCCAGCAGCCCTATTGGACAGGGCACAGAGACCCAGTACTTC.

This clonotype has only a few counts. The rearrangement joins TRBV6-6 to TRBJ1-4; D is possibly TRBD1 (5 bases). The V gene's germline CDR1 is MNHNY and CDR2 SVGAGI (reference sequence). Trimming removed 4 bases at V and 7 bases at J, with 16 bases between. The CDR3 runs 15 residues. DNA of the CDR3: TGTGCCAGCAGTTCCCTGGGCAGGGAGGGTGAAAAACTGTTTTTT. It encodes CASSSLGREGEKLFF.

The chain carries TRBV6-2 or TRBV6-3 and TRBJ2-1; D not resolved. The J call is in doubt because the DNA end fits TRBJ2-7 better. The length of the CDR3 is 12 residues. Germline lookup yields CDR1 MNHEY and CDR2 SVGEGT. The CDR3 reads CASSQERYEQYF. CDR3 coding DNA: TGTGCCAGCAGCCAGGAGCGCTACGAGCAGTACTTC.

The genes are TRBV27 and TRBJ2-1; 8 nucleotides line up with TRBD1. The DNA end lines up better with TRBJ2-5; the J call may be wrong. The CDR3 loop spans 15 amino acids. CDR1 and CDR2 (germline): MNHEY, SMNVEV (reference sequence). This chain's CDR3 is CASSSYNQGAETQYF. In nucleotides, the CDR3 is TGTGCCAGCAGTTCATACAACCAGGGGGCAGAGACCCAGTACTTC.

The chain combines TRBV4-3 with TRBJ2-7; possible D gene TRBD2, 5 bases. Germline V gene lookup returns CDR1 LGHNA and CDR2 YSLEER. The CDR3 is made up of 15 amino acids. The V end was cut by 0 bases, the J end by 4 bases, with 13 bases between. CDR3 nucleotide sequence: TGCGCCAGCAGCCAAGATGGTGGACCGGGGTACGAGCAGTACTTC. This encodes CASSQDGGPGYEQYF.

This clonotype was seen a few times. The rearrangement uses TRBV5-6 and TRBJ2-5; TRBD2 agrees at 14 bases. Trimming removed 5 bases from V and 2 bases from J; junction bases left unmatched: 11. This CDR3 comprises 18 residues. The germline gives CDR1 SGHDT, CDR2 YYEEEE. The CDR3 coding sequence is TGTGCCAGCAGTAATAAACAGGGACTAGCGGGAGTTCAAGAGACCCAGTACTTC. Translation: CASSNKQGLAGVQETQYF.